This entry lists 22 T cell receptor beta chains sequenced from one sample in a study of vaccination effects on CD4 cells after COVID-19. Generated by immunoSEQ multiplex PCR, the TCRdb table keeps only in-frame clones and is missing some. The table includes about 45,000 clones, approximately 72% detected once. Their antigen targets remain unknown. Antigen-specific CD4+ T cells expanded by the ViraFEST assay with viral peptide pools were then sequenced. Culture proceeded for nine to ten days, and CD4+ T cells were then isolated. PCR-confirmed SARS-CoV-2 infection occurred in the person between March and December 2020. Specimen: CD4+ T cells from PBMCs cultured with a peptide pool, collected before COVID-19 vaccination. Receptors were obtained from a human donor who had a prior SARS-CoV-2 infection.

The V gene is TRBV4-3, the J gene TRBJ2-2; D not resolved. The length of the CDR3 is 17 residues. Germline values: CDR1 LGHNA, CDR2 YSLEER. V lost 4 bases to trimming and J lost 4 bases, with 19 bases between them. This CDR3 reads CASSPSGLQSATGELFF. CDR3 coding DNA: TGCGCCAGCAGCCCCTCCGGCCTACAATCCGCCACCGGGGAGCTGTTTTTT.

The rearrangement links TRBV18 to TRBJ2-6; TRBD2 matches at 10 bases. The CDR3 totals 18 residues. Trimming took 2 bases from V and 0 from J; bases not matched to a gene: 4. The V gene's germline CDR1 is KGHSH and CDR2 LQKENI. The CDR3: CASSPWASGSSGANVLTF. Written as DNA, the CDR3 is TGTGCCAGCTCACCATGGGCTAGCGGGAGCTCTGGGGCCAACGTCCTGACTTTC.

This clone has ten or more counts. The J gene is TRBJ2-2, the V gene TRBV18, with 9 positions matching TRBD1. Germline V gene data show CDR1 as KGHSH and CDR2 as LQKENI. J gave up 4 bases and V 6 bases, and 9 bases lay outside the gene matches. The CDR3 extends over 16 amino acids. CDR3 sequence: CASSTGTGWSTGELFF. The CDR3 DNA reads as TGTGCCAGCTCCACAGGGACAGGGTGGAGCACCGGGGAGCTGTTTTTT.

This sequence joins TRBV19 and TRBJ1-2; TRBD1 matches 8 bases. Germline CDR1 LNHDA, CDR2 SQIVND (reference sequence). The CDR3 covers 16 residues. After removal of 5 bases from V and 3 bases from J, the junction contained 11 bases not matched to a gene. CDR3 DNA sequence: TGTGCCAGTAGTTCTCGATGGACAGGGAAAGACTATGGCTACACCTTC. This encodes CASSSRWTGKDYGYTF.

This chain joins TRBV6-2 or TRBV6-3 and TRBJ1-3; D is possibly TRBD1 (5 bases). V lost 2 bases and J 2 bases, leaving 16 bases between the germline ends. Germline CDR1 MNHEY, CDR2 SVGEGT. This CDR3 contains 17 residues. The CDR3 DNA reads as TGTGCCAGCAGTTACGGATTGATTTGGGGGACTGGAAACACCATATATTTT. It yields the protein CASSYGLIWGTGNTIYF.

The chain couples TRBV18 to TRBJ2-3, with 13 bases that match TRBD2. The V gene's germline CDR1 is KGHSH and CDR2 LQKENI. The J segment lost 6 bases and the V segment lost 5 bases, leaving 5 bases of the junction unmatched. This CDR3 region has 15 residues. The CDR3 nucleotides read TGTGCCAGCTCATCGACTAGCGGGGGGCGGGATACGCAGTATTTT. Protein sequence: CASSSTSGGRDTQYF.

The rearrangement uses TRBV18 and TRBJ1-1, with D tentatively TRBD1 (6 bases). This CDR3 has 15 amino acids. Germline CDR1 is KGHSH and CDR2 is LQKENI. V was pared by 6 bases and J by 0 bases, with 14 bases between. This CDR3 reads CASSRRQEVNTEAFF. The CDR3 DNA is TGTGCCAGCTCTCGCCGACAGGAAGTGAACACTGAAGCTTTCTTT.

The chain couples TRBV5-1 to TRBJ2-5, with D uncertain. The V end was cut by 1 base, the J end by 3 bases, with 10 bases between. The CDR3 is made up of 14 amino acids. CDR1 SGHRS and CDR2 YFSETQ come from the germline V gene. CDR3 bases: TGCGCCAGCAGCTTGTTTGGCACCGAAGAGACCCAGTACTTC. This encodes CASSLFGTEETQYF.

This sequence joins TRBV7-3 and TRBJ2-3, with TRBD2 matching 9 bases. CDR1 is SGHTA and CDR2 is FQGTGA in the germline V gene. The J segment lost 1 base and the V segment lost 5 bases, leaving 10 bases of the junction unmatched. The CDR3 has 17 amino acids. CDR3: CASSLDSASGGTDTQYF. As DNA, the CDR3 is TGTGCCAGCAGCCTTGACTCGGCTAGCGGGGGCACAGATACGCAGTATTTT.

In DNA form, the CDR3 reads TGTGCCAGCATCAGCGGGGGAAACAATGAGCAGTTCTTC. Residues: CASISGGNNEQFF. The gene calls are TRBV6-6 and TRBJ2-1, with 8 bases that match TRBD2. This CDR3 is 13 amino acids long. Trimming took 7 bases from V and 5 from J; bases not matched to a gene: 4. The germline V gene encodes CDR1 MNHNY and CDR2 SVGAGI (reference sequence).

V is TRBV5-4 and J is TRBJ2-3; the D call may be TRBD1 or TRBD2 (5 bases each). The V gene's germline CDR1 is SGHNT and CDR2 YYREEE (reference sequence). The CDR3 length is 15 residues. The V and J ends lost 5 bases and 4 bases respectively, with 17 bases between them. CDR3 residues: CASSPGPTRADTQYF. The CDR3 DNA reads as TGTGCCAGCAGTCCGGGACCGACTCGGGCAGATACGCAGTATTTT.

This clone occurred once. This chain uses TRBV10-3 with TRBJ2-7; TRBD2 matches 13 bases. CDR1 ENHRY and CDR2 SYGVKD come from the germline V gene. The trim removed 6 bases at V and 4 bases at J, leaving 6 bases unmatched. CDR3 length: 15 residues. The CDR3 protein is CAIRTSGGADYEQYF. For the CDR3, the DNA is TGTGCCATCAGAACTAGCGGGGGGGCGGATTACGAGCAGTACTTC.

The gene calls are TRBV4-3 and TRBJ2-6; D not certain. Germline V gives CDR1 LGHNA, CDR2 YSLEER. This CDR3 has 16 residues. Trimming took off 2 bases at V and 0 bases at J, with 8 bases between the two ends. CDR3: CASSQNYNSGANVLTF. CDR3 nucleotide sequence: TGCGCCAGCAGCCAAAATTACAACTCTGGGGCCAACGTCCTGACTTTC.

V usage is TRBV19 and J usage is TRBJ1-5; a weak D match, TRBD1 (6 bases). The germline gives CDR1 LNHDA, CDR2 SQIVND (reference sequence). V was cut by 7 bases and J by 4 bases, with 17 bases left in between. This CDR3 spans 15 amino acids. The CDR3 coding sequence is TGTGCCAGTACGCAGGGGCTCAACCTAAATCAGCCCCAGCATTTT. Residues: CASTQGLNLNQPQHF.

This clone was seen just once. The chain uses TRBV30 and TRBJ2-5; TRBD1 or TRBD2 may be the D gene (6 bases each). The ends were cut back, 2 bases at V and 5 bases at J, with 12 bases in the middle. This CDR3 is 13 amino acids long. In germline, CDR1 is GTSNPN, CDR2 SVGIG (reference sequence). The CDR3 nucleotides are TGTGCCTGGAGTAGGGGGGTCCGGGAGACCCAGTACTTC. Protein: CAWSRGVRETQYF. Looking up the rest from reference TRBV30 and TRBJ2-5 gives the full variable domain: SQTIHQWPATLVQPVGSPLSLECTVEGTSNPNLYWYRQAAGRGLQLLFYSVGIGQISSEVPQNLSASRPQDRQFILSSKKLLLSDSGFYLCAWSRGVRETQYFGPGTRLLVL.

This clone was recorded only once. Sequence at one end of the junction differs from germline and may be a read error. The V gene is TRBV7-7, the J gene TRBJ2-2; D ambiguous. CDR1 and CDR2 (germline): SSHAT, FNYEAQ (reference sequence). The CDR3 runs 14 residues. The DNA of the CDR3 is TGTGCTAGCAGCTTAGACGGGAACACCGGGGAGCTGTTTTTT. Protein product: CASSLDGNTGELFF. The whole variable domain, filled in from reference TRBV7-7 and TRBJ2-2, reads GAGVSQSPRYKVTKRGQDVTLRCDPISSHATLYWYQQALGQGPEFLTYFNYEAQPDKSGLPSDRFSAERPEGSISTLTIQRTEQRDSAMYRCASSLDGNTGELFFGEGSRLTVL.

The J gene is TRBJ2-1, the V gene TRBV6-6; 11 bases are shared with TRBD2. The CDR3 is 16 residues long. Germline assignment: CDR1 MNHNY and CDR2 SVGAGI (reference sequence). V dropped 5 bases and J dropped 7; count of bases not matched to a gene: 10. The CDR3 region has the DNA TGTGCCAGCAGTACTGTAGCGGGAGGGCCTGAGAATGAGCAGTTCTTC. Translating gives CASSTVAGGPENEQFF.

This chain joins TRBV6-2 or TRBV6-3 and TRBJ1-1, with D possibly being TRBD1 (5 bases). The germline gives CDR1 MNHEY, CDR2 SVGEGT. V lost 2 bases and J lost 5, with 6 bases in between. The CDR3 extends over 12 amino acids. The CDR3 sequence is CASSYGGTEAFF. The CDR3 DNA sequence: TGTGCCAGCAGTTACGGGGGGACTGAAGCTTTCTTT.

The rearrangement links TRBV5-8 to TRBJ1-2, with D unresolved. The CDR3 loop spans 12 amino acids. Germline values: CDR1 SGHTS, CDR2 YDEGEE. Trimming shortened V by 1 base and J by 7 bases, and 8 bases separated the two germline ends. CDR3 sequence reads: CASSLQTRGYTF. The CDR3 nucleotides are TGTGCCAGCAGCTTGCAGACTCGTGGCTACACCTTC.

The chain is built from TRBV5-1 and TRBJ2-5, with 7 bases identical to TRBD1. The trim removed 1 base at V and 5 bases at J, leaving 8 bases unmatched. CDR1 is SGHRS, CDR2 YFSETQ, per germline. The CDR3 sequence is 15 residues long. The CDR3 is CASSLTGVGQETQYF. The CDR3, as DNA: TGCGCCAGCAGCTTGACAGGGGTGGGGCAGGAGACCCAGTACTTC.

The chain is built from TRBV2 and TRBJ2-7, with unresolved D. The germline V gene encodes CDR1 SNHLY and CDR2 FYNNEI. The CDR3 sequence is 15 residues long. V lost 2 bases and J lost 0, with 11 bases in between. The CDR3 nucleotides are TGTGCCAGCAGTGAACTACCTCAAAACTCCTACGAGCAGTACTTC. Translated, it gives CASSELPQNSYEQYF.

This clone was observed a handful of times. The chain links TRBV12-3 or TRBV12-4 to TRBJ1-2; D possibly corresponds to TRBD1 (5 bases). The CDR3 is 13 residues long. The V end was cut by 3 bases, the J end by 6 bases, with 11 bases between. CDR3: CASSLVRAHGYTF. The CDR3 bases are TGTGCCAGCAGTTTGGTCAGGGCCCATGGCTACACCTTC.